Sequencing of this T cell receptor (beta chain) was carried out in a study of blood T cell repertoires in COVID-19. The repertoire was sequenced with immunoSEQ multiplex PCR; TCRdb's copy has only in-frame clones and lacks some. Among approximately 140,000 clones listed, around 84% were seen once. J gave up 3 bases and V 1 base, and 4 bases lay outside the gene matches. This CDR3 has 15 residues. The germline gives CDR1 LGHDT, CDR2 YNNKEL (reference sequence). The receptor's source is a man aged 65 to 79 with acute or convalescent COVID-19. V and J are TRBV3-1 (or the pseudogene TRBV3-2) and TRBJ1-1, with 8 bases matching TRBD1. Sequencing was performed on peripheral blood. CDR3 bases: TGTGCCAGCAGCCAAGTAGGACAGGGAGACACTGAAGCTTTCTTT. Residues: CASSQVGQGDTEAFF.